The sequence of this T cell receptor (beta chain) was determined in a study of T cells after yellow fever vaccination. MiXCR, run by TCRdb on the 5' RACE reads, gives a single entry per CDR3 protein. The table lists hundreds of thousands of distinct CDR3 sequences, around 17% of them singletons. This clonotype was recorded only once. The antigen is not known. Study-wide results and limits: Reappearance after the booster was seen for most primary-vaccination clones, at 95% to 98% CD4 and 70% to 90% CD8.

V was cut by 0 bases and J by 4 bases, with 7 bases left in between. Germline V gene lookup returns CDR1 SGHVS and CDR2 FQNEAQ. This CDR3 comprises 14 residues. This specimen was PBMCs, taken 4 to 5 days after the first yellow fever vaccination. The rearrangement joins TRBV7-8 to TRBJ2-1; D perhaps matches TRBD2 (5 bases). This TCR derives from a man between 18 and 35 years old who received the YFV17D yellow fever vaccine. CDR3 sequence reads: CASSLARLYNEQFF. Here the CDR3 DNA reads TGTGCCAGCAGCTTAGCGCGACTATACAATGAGCAGTTCTTC.